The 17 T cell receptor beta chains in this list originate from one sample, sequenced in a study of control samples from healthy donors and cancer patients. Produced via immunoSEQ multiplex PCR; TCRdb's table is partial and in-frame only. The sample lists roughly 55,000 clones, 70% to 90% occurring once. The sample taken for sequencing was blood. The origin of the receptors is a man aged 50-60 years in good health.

CDR3 in amino acids: CASSLDGTEYYEQYF. In nucleotides, the CDR3 is TGTGCCAGCAGCTTAGATGGGACAGAGTACTACGAGCAGTACTTC. The gene calls are TRBV7-2 and TRBJ2-7; 7 nucleotides line up with TRBD1. CDR1 and CDR2 (germline): SGHTA, FQGNSA. J lost 3 bases, V lost 1 base, and 6 bases had no gene match. The CDR3 has 15 residues.

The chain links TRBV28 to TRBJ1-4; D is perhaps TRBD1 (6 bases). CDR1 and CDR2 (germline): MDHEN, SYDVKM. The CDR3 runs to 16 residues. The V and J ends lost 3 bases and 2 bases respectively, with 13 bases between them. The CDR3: CASSFGPGATNEKLFF. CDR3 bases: TGTGCCAGCAGTTTTGGTCCGGGGGCCACTAATGAAAAACTGTTTTTT.

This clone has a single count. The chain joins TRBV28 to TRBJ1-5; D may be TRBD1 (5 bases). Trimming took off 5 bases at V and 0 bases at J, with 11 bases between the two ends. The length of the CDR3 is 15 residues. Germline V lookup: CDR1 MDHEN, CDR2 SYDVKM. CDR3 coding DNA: TGTGCCAGCAGTCAACAGGTATATAGCAATCAGCCCCAGCATTTT. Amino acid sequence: CASSQQVYSNQPQHF. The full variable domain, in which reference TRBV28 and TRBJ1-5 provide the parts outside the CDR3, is DVKVTQSSRYLVKRTGEKVFLECVQDMDHENMFWYRQDPGLGLRLIYFSYDVKMKEKGDIPEGYSVSREKKERFSLILESASTNQTSMYLCASSQQVYSNQPQHFGDGTRLSIL.

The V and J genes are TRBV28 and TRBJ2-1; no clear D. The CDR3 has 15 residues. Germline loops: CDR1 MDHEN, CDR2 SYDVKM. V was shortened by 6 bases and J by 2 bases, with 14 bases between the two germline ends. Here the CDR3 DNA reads TGTGCCAGCAGCCGTGACAAGGTCACCTACAATGAGCAGTTCTTC. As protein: CASSRDKVTYNEQFF.

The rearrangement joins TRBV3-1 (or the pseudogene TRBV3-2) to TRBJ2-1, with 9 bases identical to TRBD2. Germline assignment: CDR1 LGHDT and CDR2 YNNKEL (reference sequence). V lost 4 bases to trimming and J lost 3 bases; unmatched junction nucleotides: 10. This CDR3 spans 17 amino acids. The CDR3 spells CASSRRGAGGFYNEQFF. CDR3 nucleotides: TGTGCCAGCAGCCGGAGAGGAGCGGGAGGATTCTACAATGAGCAGTTCTTC.

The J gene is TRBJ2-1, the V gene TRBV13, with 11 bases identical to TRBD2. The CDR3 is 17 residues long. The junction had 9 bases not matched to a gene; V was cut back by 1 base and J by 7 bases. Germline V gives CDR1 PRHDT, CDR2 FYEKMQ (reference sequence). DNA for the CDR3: TGTGCCAGCAGCTTAGTACGTAGCGGGAGGGCCAGGAATGAGCAGTTCTTC. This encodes CASSLVRSGRARNEQFF.

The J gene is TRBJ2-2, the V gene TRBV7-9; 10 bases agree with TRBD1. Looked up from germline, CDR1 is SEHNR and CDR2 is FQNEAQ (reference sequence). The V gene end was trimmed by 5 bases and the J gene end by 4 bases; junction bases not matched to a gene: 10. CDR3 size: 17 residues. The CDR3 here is CASSPLRDRGGTGELFF. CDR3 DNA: TGTGCCAGCAGCCCGCTCCGGGACAGGGGAGGCACCGGGGAGCTGTTTTTT.

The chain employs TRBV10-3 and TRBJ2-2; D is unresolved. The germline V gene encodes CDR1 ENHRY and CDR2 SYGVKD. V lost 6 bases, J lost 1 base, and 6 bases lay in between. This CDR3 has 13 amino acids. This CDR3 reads CAIRDRNTGELFF. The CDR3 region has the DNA TGTGCCATCAGGGATCGGAACACCGGGGAGCTGTTTTTT.

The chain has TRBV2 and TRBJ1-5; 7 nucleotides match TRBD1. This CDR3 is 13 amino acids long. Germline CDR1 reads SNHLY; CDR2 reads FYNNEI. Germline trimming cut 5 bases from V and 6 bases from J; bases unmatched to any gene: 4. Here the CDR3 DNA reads TGTGCCAGCAGTACCGGGACAGCTCAGCCCCAGCATTTT. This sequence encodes CASSTGTAQPQHF.

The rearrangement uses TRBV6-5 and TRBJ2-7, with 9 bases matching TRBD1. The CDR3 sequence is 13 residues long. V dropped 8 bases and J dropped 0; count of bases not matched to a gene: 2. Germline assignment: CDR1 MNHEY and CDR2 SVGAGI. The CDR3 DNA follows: TGTGCCAGCGGACAGGGGCACTCCTACGAGCAGTACTTC. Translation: CASGQGHSYEQYF.

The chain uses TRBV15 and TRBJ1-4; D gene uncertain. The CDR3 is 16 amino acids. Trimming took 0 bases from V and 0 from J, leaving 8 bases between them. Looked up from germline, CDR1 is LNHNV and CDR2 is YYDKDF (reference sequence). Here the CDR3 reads CATSRDHGATNEKLFF. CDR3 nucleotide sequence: TGTGCCACCAGCAGAGATCACGGGGCAACTAATGAAAAACTGTTTTTT.

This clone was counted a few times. The CDR3 loop is CASSAGTGGRANTGELFF. CDR3 nucleotide sequence: TGTGCCAGCAGCGCCGGGACAGGGGGCCGGGCGAACACCGGGGAGCTGTTTTTT. The rearrangement links TRBV5-6 to TRBJ2-2; TRBD1 matches 12 bases. With 4 bases clipped from V and 0 bases from J, the junction kept 7 bases outside the gene matches. CDR1 is SGHDT and CDR2 is YYEEEE in the germline V gene. The CDR3 runs 18 residues.

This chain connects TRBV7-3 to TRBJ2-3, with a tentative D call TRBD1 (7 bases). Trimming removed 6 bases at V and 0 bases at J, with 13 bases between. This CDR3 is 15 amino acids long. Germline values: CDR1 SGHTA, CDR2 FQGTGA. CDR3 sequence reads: CASSPGGPSTDTQYF. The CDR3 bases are TGTGCCAGCAGTCCAGGGGGGCCAAGCACAGATACGCAGTATTTT.

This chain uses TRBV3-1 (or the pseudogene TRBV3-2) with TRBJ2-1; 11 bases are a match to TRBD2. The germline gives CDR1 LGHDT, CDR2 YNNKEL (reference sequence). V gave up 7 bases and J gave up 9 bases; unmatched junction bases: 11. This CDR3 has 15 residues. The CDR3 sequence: CASTLGTSGRGEQFF. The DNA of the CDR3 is TGTGCCAGCACCCTAGGGACTAGCGGCAGAGGTGAGCAGTTCTTC.

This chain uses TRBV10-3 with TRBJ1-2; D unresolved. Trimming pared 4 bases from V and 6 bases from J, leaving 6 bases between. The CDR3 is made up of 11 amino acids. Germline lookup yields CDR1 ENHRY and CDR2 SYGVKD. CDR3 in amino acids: CAISGTDGYTF. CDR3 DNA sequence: TGTGCCATCAGTGGGACCGATGGCTACACCTTC.

The CDR3: CASSPPALYGYTF. As DNA, the CDR3 is TGTGCCAGCAGTCCCCCGGCCCTCTATGGCTACACCTTC. The chain joins TRBV28 to TRBJ1-2; no clear D. V was pared by 5 bases and J by 4 bases, with 11 bases between. This CDR3 comprises 13 residues. The germline V gene has CDR1 MDHEN and CDR2 SYDVKM.

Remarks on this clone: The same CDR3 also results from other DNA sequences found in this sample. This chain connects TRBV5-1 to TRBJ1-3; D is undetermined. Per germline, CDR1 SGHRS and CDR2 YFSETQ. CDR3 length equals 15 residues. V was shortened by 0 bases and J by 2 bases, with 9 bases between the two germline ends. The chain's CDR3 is CASSLAPGTGNTIYF. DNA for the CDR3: TGCGCCAGCAGCTTGGCCCCGGGTACTGGAAACACCATATATTTT. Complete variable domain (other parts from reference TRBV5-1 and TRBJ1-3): KAGVTQTPRYLIKTRGQQVTLSCSPISGHRSVSWYQQTPGQGLQFLFEYFSETQRNKGNFPGRFSGRQFSNSRSEMNVSTLELGDSALYLCASSLAPGTGNTIYFGEGSWLTVV.